One sample yielded the 7 T cell receptor beta chains listed below, sequenced in a study of T cell repertoires in cytomegalovirus infection. TCRdb used MiXCR to reprocess the reads, holding one entry per CDR3 protein. The repertoire holds 300,000 to 450,000 distinct CDR3 sequences, with around 18% as singletons. The sample comprised PBMCs. Every receptor here comes from a human donor in good health (CMV status not recorded). Some clones in this sample may be carry-over from other donors' samples.

Ten or more counts support this clonotype. The genes are TRBV10-2 and TRBJ1-5; D ambiguous. The CDR3 length is 13 residues. Germline V lookup: CDR1 WSHSY, CDR2 SAAADI. The V end lost 7 bases, the J end lost 7 bases, and 14 bases lay between the germline ends. The CDR3 here is CASTEGIGQPQHF. The CDR3 bases are TGCGCCAGCACGGAGGGTATTGGACAGCCCCAGCATTTT.

This clonotype was seen repeatedly, ten times or more. The chain uses TRBV7-2 and TRBJ1-1, with D hard to call. Trimming removed 1 base from V and 4 bases from J, with 10 bases in between. Germline loops: CDR1 SGHTA, CDR2 FQGNSA. CDR3 length: 14 amino acids. Here the CDR3 reads CASSLVGRTTEAFF. In DNA, the CDR3 is TGTGCCAGCAGCTTAGTGGGCAGAACCACTGAAGCTTTCTTT.

The V call is TRBV5-1, the J call TRBJ2-5, with 7 bases that match TRBD1. Germline CDR1 reads SGHRS; CDR2 reads YFSETQ. Germline trimming cut 6 bases from V and 5 bases from J; bases unmatched to any gene: 13. CDR3 size: 15 residues. CDR3 sequence: CASTDRDRGSETQYF. For the CDR3, the DNA is TGCGCCAGCACGGACCGGGACAGAGGGTCGGAGACCCAGTACTTC.

The chain couples TRBV5-5 to TRBJ2-1, with TRBD2 as a possible D gene (5 bases). V was clipped by 2 bases and J by 9 bases, with 9 bases between them. CDR3 size: 12 residues. CDR1 is SGHKS, CDR2 YYEKEE, per germline (reference sequence). CDR3 DNA sequence: TGTGCCAGCAGCTTTAGCGTCGGTGAGCAGTTCTTC. Translating it yields CASSFSVGEQFF.

As for this clonotype: Sequence at one end of the junction differs from germline and may be a read error. V usage is TRBV4-1 and J usage is TRBJ1-5; D is uncertain. The CDR3 contains 15 residues. Germline CDR1 is MGHRA and CDR2 is YSYEKL. CDR3 residues: CASRQVPGSNQPQHF. The CDR3 DNA sequence: TGCGCCAGCAGACAAGTACCGGGGAGCAATCAGCCCCAGCATTTT.

The chain couples TRBV18 to TRBJ2-7, with TRBD1 matching 7 bases. The germline gives CDR1 KGHSH, CDR2 LQKENI. The CDR3 has 15 residues. Trimming at V came to 2 bases and at J to 2 bases, leaving 6 bases not matched to a gene. CDR3 protein: CASSPIGQAAYEQYF. CDR3 bases: TGTGCCAGCTCACCAATCGGACAGGCCGCCTACGAGCAGTACTTC.

The table lists this clonotype with many counts. V and J are TRBV7-2 and TRBJ2-7, with a weak D call TRBD2 (6 bases). The CDR3 is made up of 12 amino acids. Germline V gene data show CDR1 as SGHTA and CDR2 as FQGNSA. V gave up 4 bases and J gave up 4 bases, with 8 bases separating them. DNA for the CDR3: TGTGCCAGCAGCTCGACTAGTTACGAGCAGTACTTC. The encoded protein is CASSSTSYEQYF.